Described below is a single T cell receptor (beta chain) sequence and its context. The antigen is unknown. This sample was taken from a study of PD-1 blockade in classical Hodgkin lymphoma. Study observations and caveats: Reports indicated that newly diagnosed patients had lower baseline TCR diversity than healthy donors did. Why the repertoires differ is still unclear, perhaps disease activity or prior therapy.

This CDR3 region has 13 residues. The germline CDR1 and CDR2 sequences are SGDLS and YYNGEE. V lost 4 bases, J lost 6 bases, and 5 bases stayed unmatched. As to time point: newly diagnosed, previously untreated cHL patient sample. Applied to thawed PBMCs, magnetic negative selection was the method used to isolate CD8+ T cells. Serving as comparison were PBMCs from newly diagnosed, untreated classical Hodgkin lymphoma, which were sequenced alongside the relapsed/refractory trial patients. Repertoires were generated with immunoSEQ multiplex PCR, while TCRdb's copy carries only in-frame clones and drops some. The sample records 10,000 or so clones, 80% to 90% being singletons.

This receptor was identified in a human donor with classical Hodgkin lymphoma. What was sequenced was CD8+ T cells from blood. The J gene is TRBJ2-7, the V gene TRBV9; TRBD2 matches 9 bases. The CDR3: CASSLAGDLEQYF. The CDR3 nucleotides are TGTGCCAGCAGCTTAGCGGGGGACCTCGAGCAGTACTTC. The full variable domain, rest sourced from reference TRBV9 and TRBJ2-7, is DSGVTQTPKHLITATGQRVTLRCSPRSGDLSVYWYQQSLDQGLQFLIQYYNGEERAKGNILERFSAQQFPDLHSELNLSSLELGDSALYFCASSLAGDLEQYFGPGTRLTVT.